The clone carrying this TCR beta chain was counted a few times. The study sampled blood at baseline, cycle 4 day 1, and cycle 7 day 1. Data came from immunoSEQ multiplex PCR; TCRdb stores just in-frame clones and leaves some out. The table records over 35,000 clones, about 86% of them present only once. The source of the sample is a study of OX40 agonist ivuxolimab in advanced cancers. Study information: Partial responses were seen in three patients, one with hepatocellular carcinoma and two with cutaneous melanoma.

Germline V CDR1 and CDR2: DFQATT, SNEGSKA (reference sequence). The length of the CDR3 is 11 residues. The V and J ends lost 7 bases and 5 bases respectively, with 9 bases between them. The receptor comes from an adult with an advanced solid tumor such as melanoma, head and neck, liver or kidney cancer. Sequencing was performed on CD4+ or CD8+ T cells sorted from blood, taken in a trial of the OX40 agonist ivuxolimab. The chain uses TRBV20-1 and TRBJ2-4, with D perhaps matching TRBD2 (5 bases). CDR3 sequence: CSVRGENIQYF. CDR3 DNA: TGCAGTGTCCGGGGTGAAAACATTCAGTACTTC.